This T cell receptor (beta chain) was retrieved from a study of regulatory T cells in long-lasting Graves disease. In building TCR beta libraries, iRepertoire HTBI primers were used together with Arm-PCR of CDR3 regions. TCRdb reprocessed the multiplex PCR reads with MiXCR, giving one entry per CDR3 protein. The sample yields approximately 470,000 distinct CDR3 sequences, 20% to 25% seen once. Time point in this sample: persistent/refractory GD, antithyroid drugs over 5 years with positive TRAb. From RNA extracted from PBMCs, the TCR library was made. The patients included were those that came from an endocrinology department in Xi'an, China. Study findings and constraints: Persistent Graves' disease cases displayed lower TCR diversity than newly diagnosed ones. Researchers reported studying only peripheral blood, not thyroid tissue.

The CDR3 runs to 13 residues. Germline CDR1 SQVTM, CDR2 ANQGSEA. V was clipped by 4 bases and J by 6 bases; unmatched bases: 8. About this clonotype itself: Antigen specificity is unknown.

This chain joins TRBV29-1 and TRBJ1-2, with 7 bases lining up with TRBD1. The sample in question was peripheral blood mononuclear cells (PBMCs), obtained when the disease was refractory, from a patient treated with antithyroid drugs. This clonotype originated in a female donor with Graves disease. The CDR3: CSVGPRGVNGYTF. As DNA, the CDR3 is TGCAGCGTTGGACCCAGGGGGGTGAATGGCTACACCTTC.